This is a list of T cell receptor beta chains from one sample in a study of T cell repertoires in cytomegalovirus infection. Antigens for these TCRs are unknown. TCRdb fed the reads into MiXCR, producing one record per CDR3 protein. The sample shows approximately 74,000 distinct CDR3 sequences, roughly 40% of them seen only once. The sequencing here drew on CD8+ T cells from cultured PBMCs, taken from culture after CMV antigen stimulation. These receptors all come from a human donor in good health (CMV status not recorded). Some clones in this sample may be carry-over from other donors' samples. The CDR3 runs from the conserved cysteine through the conserved F or W. The D gene is left open where the match is weak. Clone size is not always given. Where it is, it says once, few, many or a class for expanded clones.

D	V	J	length	size	CDR3	DNA
NA	TRBV27	TRBJ2-2	15	many	CASRSRGARDGELFF	TGTGCCAGCCGATCTCGGGGGGCGCGGGACGGGGAGCTGTTTTTT
NA	TRBV7-6	TRBJ2-5	16	NA	CASSTKADSYQETQYF	TGTGCCAGCAGCACAAAGGCCGACAGCTACCAAGAGACCCAGTACTTC
NA	TRBV10-3	TRBJ2-7	14	few	CAISEDRSSYEQYF	TGTGCCATCAGTGAAGACAGGAGCTCCTACGAGCAGTACTTC
TRBD1	TRBV14	TRBJ2-1	17	NA	CASSQDRNRGYYNEQFF	TGTGCCAGCAGCCAAGATCGAAACAGGGGCTATTACAATGAGCAGTTCTTC
NA	TRBV11-1	TRBJ2-7	13	once	CASSRDISYEQYF	TGTGCCAGCAGCCGGGACATCTCCTACGAGCAGTACTTC
TRBD2	TRBV11-2	TRBJ2-1	15	NA	CASSLTSAIYNEQFF	TGTGCCAGCAGCTTAACTAGCGCGATCTACAATGAGCAGTTCTTC
TRBD2	TRBV7-2	TRBJ2-5	16	NA	CASSFSGLAGVETQYF	TGTGCCAGCAGCTTTTCTGGACTAGCGGGGGTGGAGACCCAGTACTTC
TRBD1	TRBV12-3/TRBV12-4	TRBJ2-2	15	few	CASSSGGADTGELFF	TGTGCCAGCAGTTCAGGGGGCGCCGACACCGGGGAGCTGTTTTTT
NA	TRBV4-2	TRBJ1-6	16	NA	CASSQEDGQYNSPLHF	TGTGCCAGCAGCCAAGAGGACGGACAATATAATTCACCCCTCCACTTT
NA	TRBV7-9	TRBJ2-7	12	many	CASSFTSYEQYF	TGTGCCAGCAGCTTCACTAGTTACGAGCAGTACTTC
NA	TRBV29-1	TRBJ1-1	11	NA	CSVGGDTEAFF	TGCAGCGTTGGGGGGGATACTGAAGCTTTCTTT